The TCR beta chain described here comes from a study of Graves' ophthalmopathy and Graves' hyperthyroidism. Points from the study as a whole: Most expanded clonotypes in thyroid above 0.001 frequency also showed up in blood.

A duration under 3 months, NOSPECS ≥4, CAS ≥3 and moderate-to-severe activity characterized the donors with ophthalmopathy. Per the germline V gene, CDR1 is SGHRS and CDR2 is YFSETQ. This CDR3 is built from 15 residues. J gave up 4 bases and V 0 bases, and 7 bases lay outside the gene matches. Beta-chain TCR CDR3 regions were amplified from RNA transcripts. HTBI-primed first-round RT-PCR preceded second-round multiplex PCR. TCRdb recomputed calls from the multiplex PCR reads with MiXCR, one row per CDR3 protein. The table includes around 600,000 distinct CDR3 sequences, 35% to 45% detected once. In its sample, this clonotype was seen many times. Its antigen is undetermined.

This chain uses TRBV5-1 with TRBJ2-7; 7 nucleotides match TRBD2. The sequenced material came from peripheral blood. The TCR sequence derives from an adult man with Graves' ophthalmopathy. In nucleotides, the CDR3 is TGCGCCAGCAGCTTGGGGCCGGGGGGTGAGTACGAGCAGTACTTC. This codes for CASSLGPGGEYEQYF.